This TCR beta chain was documented in a study of blood T cell repertoires in COVID-19. Repertoires were generated with immunoSEQ multiplex PCR, while TCRdb's copy carries only in-frame clones and drops some. The sample yields 300,000 to 400,000 clones, about 89% seen once. This receptor was identified in a woman between 50 and 59 years old with COVID-19, enrolled during active disease. The sample consisted of peripheral blood.

CDR3 residues: CASSRGTSGFTDTQYF. CDR3 bases: TGCGCCAGCAGCAGAGGGACTAGCGGGTTCACAGATACGCAGTATTTT. The chain recombines TRBV5-1 with TRBJ2-3; the match to TRBD2 covers 12 bases. Germline CDR1 is SGHRS and CDR2 is YFSETQ. The V segment lost 4 bases and the J segment 2 bases; nucleotides outside the gene matches: 5. The CDR3 is 16 amino acids.